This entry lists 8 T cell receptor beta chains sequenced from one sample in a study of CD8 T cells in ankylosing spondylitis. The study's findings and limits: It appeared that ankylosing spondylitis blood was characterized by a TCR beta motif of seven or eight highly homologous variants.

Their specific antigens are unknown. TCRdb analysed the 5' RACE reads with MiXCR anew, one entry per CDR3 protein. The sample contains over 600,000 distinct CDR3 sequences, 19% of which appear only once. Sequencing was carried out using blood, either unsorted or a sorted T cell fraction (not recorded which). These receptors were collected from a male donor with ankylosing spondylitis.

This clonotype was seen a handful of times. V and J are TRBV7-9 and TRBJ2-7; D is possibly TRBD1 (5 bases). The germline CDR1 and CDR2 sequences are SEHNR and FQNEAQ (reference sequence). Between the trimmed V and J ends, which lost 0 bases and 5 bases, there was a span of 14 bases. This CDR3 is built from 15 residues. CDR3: CASSLAWGMENEQYF. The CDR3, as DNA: TGTGCCAGCAGCTTAGCGTGGGGCATGGAGAACGAGCAGTACTTC.

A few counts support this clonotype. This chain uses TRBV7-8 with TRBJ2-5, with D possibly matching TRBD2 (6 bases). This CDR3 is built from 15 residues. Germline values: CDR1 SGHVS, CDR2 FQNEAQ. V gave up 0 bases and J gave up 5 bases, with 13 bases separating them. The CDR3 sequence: CASSLAEGFRETQYF. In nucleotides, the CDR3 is TGTGCCAGCAGCTTAGCGGAGGGCTTTCGGGAGACCCAGTACTTC.

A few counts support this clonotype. The DNA for the CDR3 is TGCAGTGCTAGGACTCCTAAGAGCGGGGGGGCCTACGAGCAGTACTTC. Protein sequence: CSARTPKSGGAYEQYF. The gene calls are TRBV20-1 and TRBJ2-7; 10 bases are shared with TRBD2. The germline gives CDR1 DFQATT, CDR2 SNEGSKA (reference sequence). The trim removed 3 bases at V and 2 bases at J, leaving 10 bases unmatched. The CDR3 extends over 16 amino acids.

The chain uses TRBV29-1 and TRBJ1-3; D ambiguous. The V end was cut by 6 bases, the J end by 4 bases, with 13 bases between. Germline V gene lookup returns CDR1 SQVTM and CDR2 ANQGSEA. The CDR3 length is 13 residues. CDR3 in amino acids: CSVEVGKGNTIYF. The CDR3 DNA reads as TGCAGCGTGGAGGTGGGGAAAGGAAACACCATATATTTT.

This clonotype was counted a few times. For the CDR3, the DNA is TGCGCCAGCGAAAAGGGGGTGGGTAGCACTGAAGCTTTCTTT. This codes for CASEKGVGSTEAFF. The chain couples TRBV5-1 to TRBJ1-1; D possibly corresponds to TRBD1 (6 bases). Germline V CDR1 and CDR2: SGHRS, YFSETQ. Between the trimmed V and J ends, which lost 7 bases and 4 bases, there was a span of 17 bases. The CDR3 has 14 amino acids.

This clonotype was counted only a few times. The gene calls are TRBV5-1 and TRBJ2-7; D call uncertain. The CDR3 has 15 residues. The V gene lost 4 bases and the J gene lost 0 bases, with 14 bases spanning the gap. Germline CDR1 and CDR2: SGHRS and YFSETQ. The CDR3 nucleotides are TGCGCCAGCAGCCCAGGCGGTCGGACCTCCTACGAGCAGTACTTC. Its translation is CASSPGGRTSYEQYF.

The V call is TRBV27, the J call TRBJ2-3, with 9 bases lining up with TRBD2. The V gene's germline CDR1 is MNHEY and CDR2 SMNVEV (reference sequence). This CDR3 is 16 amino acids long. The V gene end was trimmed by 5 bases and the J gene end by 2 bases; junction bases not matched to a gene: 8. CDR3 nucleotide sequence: TGTGCCAGCAGTCCTGGGACTAGCCTATACACAGATACGCAGTATTTT. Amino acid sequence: CASSPGTSLYTDTQYF.

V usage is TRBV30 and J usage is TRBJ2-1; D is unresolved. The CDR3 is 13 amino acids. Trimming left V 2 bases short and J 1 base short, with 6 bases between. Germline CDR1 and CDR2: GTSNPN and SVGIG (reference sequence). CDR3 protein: CAWSRESYNEQFF. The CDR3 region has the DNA TGTGCCTGGAGTAGAGAGTCCTACAATGAGCAGTTCTTC.